Listed below are T cell receptor beta chains from one sample, sequenced in a study of blood T cell repertoires in COVID-19. Using immunoSEQ multiplex PCR, the repertoire was profiled, and TCRdb retains in-frame clones only, with some absent. The sample carries tens of thousands of clones, 70% to 90% recorded once. The sequenced sample consisted of peripheral blood. The receptors come from a human donor with active COVID-19. The donor label of this sample is uncertain. The CDR3 runs from the conserved cysteine through the conserved F or W. The D gene is left open where the match is weak. Part of the rows lack a size; the others show once, few, many or a class for expanded clones.

J gene: TRBJ2-5
D gene: NA
V gene: TRBV5-1
clone size: NA
CDR3 DNA: TGCGCCAGCAGCCCGTTCCCCACTTCGAAGACCCAGTACTTC
CDR3 protein: CASSPFPTSKTQYF

J gene: TRBJ2-5
D gene: TRBD2
V gene: TRBV5-1
clone size: NA
CDR3 DNA: TGCGCCAGCAGATTACTAGCGGGATCAGTCCAAGAGACCCAGTACTTC
CDR3 protein: CASRLLAGSVQETQYF

J gene: TRBJ1-2
D gene: NA
V gene: TRBV9
clone size: NA
CDR3 DNA: TGTGCCAGCAGCGTAGATACGGGTTATGGCTACACCTTC
CDR3 protein: CASSVDTGYGYTF

J gene: TRBJ2-5
D gene: NA
V gene: TRBV19
clone size: NA
CDR3 DNA: TGTGCCAGTAGTAGTACGGGGGATTGGGAGACCCAGTACTTC
CDR3 protein: CASSSTGDWETQYF

J gene: TRBJ1-1
D gene: NA
V gene: TRBV10-3
clone size: NA
CDR3 DNA: TGTGCCATCAGTGATTCGACAGAAGCCTCCCCTGAAGCTTTCTTT
CDR3 protein: CAISDSTEASPEAFF

J gene: TRBJ2-2
D gene: TRBD1
V gene: TRBV4-1
clone size: NA
CDR3 DNA: TGCGCCAGCAGCCAAGGTCTTGGGCCGACAGGGGCGAACACCGGGGAGCTGTTTTTT
CDR3 protein: CASSQGLGPTGANTGELFF

J gene: TRBJ1-6
D gene: TRBD1
V gene: TRBV18
clone size: once
CDR3 DNA: TGTGCCAGCTCACCTTCCGGGACAGCGTATAATTCACCCCTCCACTTT
CDR3 protein: CASSPSGTAYNSPLHF

J gene: TRBJ1-1
D gene: NA
V gene: TRBV5-6
clone size: NA
CDR3 DNA: TGTGCTGGAGGACGGTACATGAACACTGAAGCTTTCTTT
CDR3 protein: CAGGRYMNTEAFF

J gene: TRBJ1-2
D gene: NA
V gene: TRBV5-4
clone size: NA
CDR3 DNA: TGTGCCAGCAGCTTAGGTAATCGGGCTAACTATGGCTACACCTTC
CDR3 protein: CASSLGNRANYGYTF

J gene: TRBJ1-6
D gene: TRBD1
V gene: TRBV3-1/TRBV3-2
clone size: NA
CDR3 DNA: TGTGCCAGCAGCCTGGGACAGGGGGTAACACCCCTCCACTTT
CDR3 protein: CASSLGQGVTPLHF

J gene: TRBJ1-2
D gene: TRBD1
V gene: TRBV7-9
clone size: NA
CDR3 DNA: TGTGCCAGCAGCACAAATAGCGTACAGGGGGCCTGGGGAGGCTACACCTTC
CDR3 protein: CASSTNSVQGAWGGYTF

J gene: TRBJ2-1
D gene: TRBD2
V gene: TRBV3-1/TRBV3-2
clone size: NA
CDR3 DNA: TGTGCCAGCAGCCGGACTAGCGGGAACAATGAGCAGTTCTTC
CDR3 protein: CASSRTSGNNEQFF

J gene: TRBJ2-2
D gene: NA
V gene: TRBV9
clone size: once
CDR3 DNA: TGTGCCAGCGGTCCGGGTACCGGGGAGCTGTTTTTT
CDR3 protein: CASGPGTGELFF

J gene: TRBJ2-7
D gene: NA
V gene: TRBV11-2
clone size: NA
CDR3 DNA: TGTGCCAGCAGCTCTAGTTCGCCCCCAGGGTCGAACTACGAGCAGTACTTC
CDR3 protein: CASSSSSPPGSNYEQYF

J gene: TRBJ1-2
D gene: TRBD1
V gene: TRBV27
clone size: once
CDR3 DNA: TGTGCCAGCAGTCCAATTATTAGGACAGGGGGCTATGGCTACACCTTC
CDR3 protein: CASSPIIRTGGYGYTF

J gene: TRBJ2-2
D gene: NA
V gene: TRBV28
clone size: NA
CDR3 DNA: TGTGCCAGCGTCACAGGGATGAACACCGGGGAGCTGTTTTTT
CDR3 protein: CASVTGMNTGELFF

J gene: TRBJ2-7
D gene: NA
V gene: TRBV4-2
clone size: few
CDR3 DNA: TGTGCCAGCAGCCTGTGGATCTCGGGTAGCGAGCAGTACTTC
CDR3 protein: CASSLWISGSEQYF

J gene: TRBJ2-6
D gene: NA
V gene: TRBV9
clone size: NA
CDR3 DNA: TGTGCCAGCAGCGTAGACCCAGAGGAGAAACCTTCTGGGGCCAACGTCCTGACTTTC
CDR3 protein: CASSVDPEEKPSGANVLTF

J gene: TRBJ2-2
D gene: NA
V gene: TRBV5-5
clone size: NA
CDR3 DNA: TGTGCCAGCAGCTTTAGGGACGGAGGGACCGGGGAGCTGTTTTTT
CDR3 protein: CASSFRDGGTGELFF

J gene: TRBJ2-7
D gene: TRBD1
V gene: TRBV3-1/TRBV3-2
clone size: NA
CDR3 DNA: TGTGCCAGCAGCCCGGAGACAGGGGGTAAGGAGGAGCAGTACTTC
CDR3 protein: CASSPETGGKEEQYF

J gene: TRBJ2-1
D gene: TRBD2
V gene: TRBV3-1/TRBV3-2
clone size: NA
CDR3 DNA: TGTGCCAGCAGCCAAGAAGCCACGGGGAGGGCGGAGCAGTTCTTC
CDR3 protein: CASSQEATGRAEQFF

J gene: TRBJ2-7
D gene: TRBD2
V gene: TRBV7-9
clone size: once
CDR3 DNA: TGTGCCAGCAGCTTAGCGGGGACTAGCGGGAACGAGCAGTACTTC
CDR3 protein: CASSLAGTSGNEQYF

J gene: TRBJ2-3
D gene: NA
V gene: TRBV9
clone size: NA
CDR3 DNA: TGTGCCAGCAGCGTATTAAAAGATACGCAGTATTTT
CDR3 protein: CASSVLKDTQYF

J gene: TRBJ2-1
D gene: NA
V gene: TRBV24-1
clone size: NA
CDR3 DNA: TGTGCCACCAGTGATCCCAGCGCGGGGCAGTTCTTC
CDR3 protein: CATSDPSAGQFF

J gene: TRBJ1-1
D gene: NA
V gene: TRBV4-1
clone size: NA
CDR3 DNA: TGCGCCAGCAGCCAAGGTATTCGGGTGCTGAACACTGAAGCTTTCTTT
CDR3 protein: CASSQGIRVLNTEAFF

J gene: TRBJ2-3
D gene: NA
V gene: TRBV9
clone size: NA
CDR3 DNA: TGTGCCAGCAGCGTAGTCTCAGATACGCAGTATTTT
CDR3 protein: CASSVVSDTQYF

J gene: TRBJ1-5
D gene: NA
V gene: TRBV19
clone size: NA
CDR3 DNA: TGTGCCAGTAGTATAGATAGCCGCCCGGCGCCCCAGCATTTT
CDR3 protein: CASSIDSRPAPQHF

J gene: TRBJ2-1
D gene: NA
V gene: TRBV9
clone size: NA
CDR3 DNA: TGTGCCAGCAGCCAGACCTCGGGGATTGAGTACAATGAGCAGTTCTTC
CDR3 protein: CASSQTSGIEYNEQFF

J gene: TRBJ1-2
D gene: TRBD1
V gene: TRBV6-6
clone size: NA
CDR3 DNA: TGTGCCAGCAACCTCGGACTGACAGGGGGAGGCTACACCTTC
CDR3 protein: CASNLGLTGGGYTF

J gene: TRBJ1-4
D gene: NA
V gene: TRBV6-1
clone size: few
CDR3 DNA: TGTGCCAGCAGTGAAGGATGGGGCTCCACAACTAATGAAAAACTGTTTTTT
CDR3 protein: CASSEGWGSTTNEKLFF

J gene: TRBJ1-5
D gene: NA
V gene: TRBV6-6
clone size: NA
CDR3 DNA: TGTGCCAGCAGTCTCTCACAGAGCAATCAGCCCCAGCATTTT
CDR3 protein: CASSLSQSNQPQHF

J gene: TRBJ2-1
D gene: NA
V gene: TRBV5-5
clone size: NA
CDR3 DNA: TGTGCCAGCAGCTTGGAGGCTAGCGCCCGGAATGAGCAGTTCTTC
CDR3 protein: CASSLEASARNEQFF

J gene: TRBJ2-5
D gene: TRBD1
V gene: TRBV7-3
clone size: NA
CDR3 DNA: TGTGCCAGCAGCTTATTCGGACAGGGCCTTTGGGATGTCAACTTC
CDR3 protein: CASSLFGQGLWDVNF

J gene: TRBJ1-2
D gene: TRBD1
V gene: TRBV5-1
clone size: NA
CDR3 DNA: TGCGCCAGCAGCTGGACAACAGGGGTCTATGGCTACACCTTC
CDR3 protein: CASSWTTGVYGYTF

J gene: TRBJ2-5
D gene: NA
V gene: TRBV5-1
clone size: NA
CDR3 DNA: TGCGCCAGCAGCTTGGTGGGGGACTACCAAGAGACCCAGTACTTC
CDR3 protein: CASSLVGDYQETQYF

J gene: TRBJ2-1
D gene: TRBD1
V gene: TRBV11-2
clone size: NA
CDR3 DNA: TGTGCCAGCAGCTTCAGGGGGTTGATCTACAATGAGCAGTTCTTC
CDR3 protein: CASSFRGLIYNEQFF

J gene: TRBJ2-1
D gene: TRBD2
V gene: TRBV9
clone size: NA
CDR3 DNA: TGTGCCAGCAGCGTAGCCCCGGGACTAGCGGGGGTATACAATGAGCAGTTCTTC
CDR3 protein: CASSVAPGLAGVYNEQFF

J gene: TRBJ2-7
D gene: NA
V gene: TRBV9
clone size: NA
CDR3 DNA: TGTGCCAGCCAGCGTGGAGACAGCCCAACCTACGAGCAGTACTTC
CDR3 protein: CASQRGDSPTYEQYF

J gene: TRBJ1-2
D gene: NA
V gene: TRBV18
clone size: NA
CDR3 DNA: TGTGCCAGCTCACCAGGAGAGGGTTCTAACTATGGCTACACCTTC
CDR3 protein: CASSPGEGSNYGYTF

J gene: TRBJ1-2
D gene: NA
V gene: TRBV24-1
clone size: few
CDR3 DNA: TGTGCCACCAGTGATTTCGAGGGAATGGGCTACACCTTC
CDR3 protein: CATSDFEGMGYTF

J gene: TRBJ2-5
D gene: TRBD2
V gene: TRBV3-1/TRBV3-2
clone size: NA
CDR3 DNA: TGTGCCAGCAGCCCGGGACTAGCGGGGGGCCAAGAGACCCAGTACTTC
CDR3 protein: CASSPGLAGGQETQYF

J gene: TRBJ1-6
D gene: NA
V gene: TRBV3-1/TRBV3-2
clone size: NA
CDR3 DNA: TGTGCCAGCAGCCAAGATTGGGGCCCACCTGGGGATTCACCCCTCCACTTT
CDR3 protein: CASSQDWGPPGDSPLHF

J gene: TRBJ1-2
D gene: NA
V gene: TRBV28
clone size: NA
CDR3 DNA: TGTGCCATCACAACAGTCTATGGCTACACCTTC
CDR3 protein: CAITTVYGYTF

J gene: TRBJ2-3
D gene: TRBD1
V gene: TRBV28
clone size: NA
CDR3 DNA: TGTGCCAGCAGTCAGGGGGCAGCAGATACGCAGTATTTT
CDR3 protein: CASSQGAADTQYF

J gene: TRBJ1-6
D gene: TRBD1
V gene: TRBV3-1/TRBV3-2
clone size: NA
CDR3 DNA: TGTGCCAGCAGCCAAGCCCCCAACACAGGGGGCCCTAATTCACCCCTCCACTTT
CDR3 protein: CASSQAPNTGGPNSPLHF

J gene: TRBJ2-1
D gene: TRBD2
V gene: TRBV27
clone size: NA
CDR3 DNA: TGTGCCAACGGGCCGTGGCGGGAGTTTTACAATGAGCAGTTCTTC
CDR3 protein: CANGPWREFYNEQFF

J gene: TRBJ2-1
D gene: TRBD2
V gene: TRBV9
clone size: NA
CDR3 DNA: TGTGCCAGCAGCGTAGGGGAGCGGGGGGTTTACAATGAGCAGTTCTTC
CDR3 protein: CASSVGERGVYNEQFF

J gene: TRBJ2-3
D gene: NA
V gene: TRBV6-4
clone size: NA
CDR3 DNA: TGTGCCAGCAGAATTACAGGGCAGGGGACGCAGTATTTT
CDR3 protein: CASRITGQGTQYF

J gene: TRBJ1-1
D gene: NA
V gene: TRBV6-5
clone size: NA
CDR3 DNA: TGTGCCAGCATAGGGGAGGGGGTAGGGAACACTGAAGCTTTCTTT
CDR3 protein: CASIGEGVGNTEAFF

J gene: TRBJ2-7
D gene: TRBD1
V gene: TRBV13
clone size: NA
CDR3 DNA: TGTGCCAGCAGCCGACAGGGCGAGCAGTACTTC
CDR3 protein: CASSRQGEQYF

J gene: TRBJ1-1
D gene: NA
V gene: TRBV3-1/TRBV3-2
clone size: NA
CDR3 DNA: TGTGCCAGCAACTTTAGGGGGGGGCTGAACACTGAAGCTTTCTTT
CDR3 protein: CASNFRGGLNTEAFF